This TCR beta chain was obtained from a study of blood T cell repertoires in COVID-19. As for the study in general: The United States, Italy and Spain were the sources of the acute and convalescent COVID-19 samples.

This table comes from immunoSEQ multiplex PCR, and its TCRdb copy is limited to in-frame clones, with some not included. The top ten hold 0.53% of the sample, which has about 170,000 clones, 90% seen once. The germline V gene encodes CDR1 SEHNR and CDR2 FQNEAQ (reference sequence). V was clipped by 6 bases and J by 2 bases; unmatched bases: 10. The length of the CDR3 is 15 residues. This clonotype was obtained from a man aged 45-65 years with acute or convalescent COVID-19. Sequencing was done on a sample of peripheral blood. The rearrangement uses TRBV7-9 and TRBJ2-7; 7 bases line up with TRBD1. Here the CDR3 DNA reads TGTGCCAGCAGAACCGACAGGGAAGGGCCCTACGAGCAGTACTTC. Translating it yields CASRTDREGPYEQYF.